The clone carrying this T cell receptor beta chain was observed at least ten times. Germline loops: CDR1 SGHRS, CDR2 YFSETQ. CDR3 length equals 20 residues. V gave up 5 bases and J gave up 5 bases; unmatched junction bases: 18. Amplification targeted TCR beta CDR3 regions from RNA transcripts. The TCR CDR3 was amplified in a first-round RT-PCR using the HTBI primer set. One entry per CDR3 protein results from TCRdb running MiXCR on the multiplex PCR reads. Of fewer than 110,000 distinct CDR3 sequences in the sample, roughly 15% are singletons; the top ten hold around two fifths. These data come from a study of T cells in Graves' hyperthyroidism and ophthalmopathy. Fresh peripheral blood, approximately 9.1 ml, was the source of the PBMCs.

This TCR came from a woman between 45 and 60 years old with Graves' hyperthyroidism. The sample was blood. This chain connects TRBV5-1 to TRBJ2-1; TRBD2 aligns across 14 bases. Here the CDR3 DNA reads TGCGCCAGCAGACAAACAGGGCGCTATGGGACTAGCGGGAGCGACAATGAGCAGTTCTTC. This encodes CASRQTGRYGTSGSDNEQFF.